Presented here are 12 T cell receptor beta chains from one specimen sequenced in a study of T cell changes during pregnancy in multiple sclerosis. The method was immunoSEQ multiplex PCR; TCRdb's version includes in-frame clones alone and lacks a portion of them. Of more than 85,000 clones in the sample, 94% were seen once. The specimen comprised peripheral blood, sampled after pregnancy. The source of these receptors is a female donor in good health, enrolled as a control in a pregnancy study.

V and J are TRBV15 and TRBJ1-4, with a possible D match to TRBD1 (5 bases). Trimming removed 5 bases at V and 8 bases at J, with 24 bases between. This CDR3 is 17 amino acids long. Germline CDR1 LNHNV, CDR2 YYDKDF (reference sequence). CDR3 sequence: CATSGSKGIGFGEKLFF. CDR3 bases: TGTGCCACCAGCGGTTCGAAGGGGATCGGTTTTGGGGAAAAACTGTTTTTT.

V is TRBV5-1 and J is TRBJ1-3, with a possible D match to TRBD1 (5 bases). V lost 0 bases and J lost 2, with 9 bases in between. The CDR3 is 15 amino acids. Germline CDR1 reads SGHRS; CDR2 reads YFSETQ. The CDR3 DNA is TGCGCCAGCAGCTTGGTTTCAGGGCCTGGAAACACCATATATTTT. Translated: CASSLVSGPGNTIYF.

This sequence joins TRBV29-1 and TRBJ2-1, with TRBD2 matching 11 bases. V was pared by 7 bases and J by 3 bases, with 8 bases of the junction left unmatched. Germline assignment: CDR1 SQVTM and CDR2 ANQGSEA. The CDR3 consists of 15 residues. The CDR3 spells CSDLAGGPLYNEQFF. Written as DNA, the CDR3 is TGCAGCGACTTAGCGGGAGGGCCCCTCTACAATGAGCAGTTCTTC.

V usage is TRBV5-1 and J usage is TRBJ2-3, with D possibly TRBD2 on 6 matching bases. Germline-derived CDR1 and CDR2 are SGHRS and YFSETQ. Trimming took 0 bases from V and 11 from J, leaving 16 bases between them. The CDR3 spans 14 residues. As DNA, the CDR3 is TGCGCCAGCAGCTTGGTCCAGGGACTTAGTGAGCAGTATTTT. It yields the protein CASSLVQGLSEQYF.

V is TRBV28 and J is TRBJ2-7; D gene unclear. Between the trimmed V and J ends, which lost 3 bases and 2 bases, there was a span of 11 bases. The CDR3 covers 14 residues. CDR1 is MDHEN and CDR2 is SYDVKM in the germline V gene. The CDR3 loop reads CASSLLVPTYEQYF. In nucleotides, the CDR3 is TGTGCCAGCAGTTTGTTAGTCCCCACCTACGAGCAGTACTTC.

The CDR3 sequence is CATGLAGTYEQYF. The CDR3 nucleotides read TGTGCCACTGGACTAGCGGGAACCTACGAGCAGTACTTC. This chain uses TRBV6-5 with TRBJ2-7, with TRBD2 matching over 12 bases. Germline CDR1 is MNHEY and CDR2 is SVGAGI. CDR3 size: 13 residues. The trim removed 10 bases at V and 2 bases at J, leaving 3 bases unmatched.

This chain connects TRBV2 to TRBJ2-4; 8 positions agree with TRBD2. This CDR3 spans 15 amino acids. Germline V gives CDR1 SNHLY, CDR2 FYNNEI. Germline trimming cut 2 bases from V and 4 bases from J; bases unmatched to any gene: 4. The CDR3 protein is CASSERSSGKNIQYF. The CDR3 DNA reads TGTGCCAGCAGTGAAAGGTCTAGCGGGAAAAACATTCAGTACTTC.

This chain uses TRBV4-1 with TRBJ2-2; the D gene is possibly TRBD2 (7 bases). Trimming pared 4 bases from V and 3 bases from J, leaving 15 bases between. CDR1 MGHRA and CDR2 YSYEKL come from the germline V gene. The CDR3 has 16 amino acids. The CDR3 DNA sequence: TGCGCCAGCAGCCTAAGGGGGGGGACCGACACCGGGGAGCTGTTTTTT. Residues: CASSLRGGTDTGELFF.

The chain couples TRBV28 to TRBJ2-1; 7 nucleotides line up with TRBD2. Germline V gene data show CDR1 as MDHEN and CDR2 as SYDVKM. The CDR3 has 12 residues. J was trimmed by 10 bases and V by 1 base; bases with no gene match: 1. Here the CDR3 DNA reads TGTGCCAGCAGTTTATCGCGGGGGGAGCAGTTCTTC. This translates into CASSLSRGEQFF.

CDR3 nucleotides: TGCGCCAGCAGCTTGGCGGCAGGGGATGAAAAACTGTTTTTT. Amino acids: CASSLAAGDEKLFF. J is TRBJ1-4 and V is TRBV5-1, with a weak D call TRBD1 (6 bases). CDR3 length equals 14 residues. Trimming took 0 bases from V and 6 from J, leaving 9 bases between them. CDR1 SGHRS and CDR2 YFSETQ come from the germline V gene.

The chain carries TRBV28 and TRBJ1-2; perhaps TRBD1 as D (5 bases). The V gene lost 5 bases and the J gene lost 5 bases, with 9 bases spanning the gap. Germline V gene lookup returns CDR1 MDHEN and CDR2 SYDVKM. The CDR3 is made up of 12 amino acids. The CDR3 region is CASSLGDYGYTF. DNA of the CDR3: TGTGCCAGCAGTCTAGGGGATTATGGCTACACCTTC.

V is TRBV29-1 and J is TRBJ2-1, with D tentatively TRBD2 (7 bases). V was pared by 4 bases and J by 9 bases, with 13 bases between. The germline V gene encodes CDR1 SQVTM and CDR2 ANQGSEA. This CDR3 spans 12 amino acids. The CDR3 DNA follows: TGCAGCGTTGTGGGGGGGCTGGGTGAGCAGTTCTTC. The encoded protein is CSVVGGLGEQFF.